The following is a TCR beta chain sequence with its context. This sample is part of a study of blood T cell repertoires in COVID-19. About the study: PBMCs, B-cell-depleted T cells, or T cells provided the cDNA or gDNA that made up the material.

Germline values: CDR1 LGHDT, CDR2 YNNKEL (reference sequence). This CDR3 comprises 15 residues. J was trimmed by 1 base and V by 3 bases; bases with no gene match: 5. Profiled with immunoSEQ multiplex PCR; TCRdb holds only in-frame clones, not every one. The top ten hold 9.9% of the sample, which has 330,000 or so clones, over 80% seen once. This receptor was obtained from a man under 40 with COVID-19, enrolled during active disease. The specimen was peripheral blood. This chain uses TRBV3-1 (or the pseudogene TRBV3-2) with TRBJ1-1, with TRBD1 matching 7 bases. CDR3 nucleotide sequence: TGTGCCAGCAGCCACATACAGGGGAAGAACACTGAAGCTTTCTTT. Translated: CASSHIQGKNTEAFF.